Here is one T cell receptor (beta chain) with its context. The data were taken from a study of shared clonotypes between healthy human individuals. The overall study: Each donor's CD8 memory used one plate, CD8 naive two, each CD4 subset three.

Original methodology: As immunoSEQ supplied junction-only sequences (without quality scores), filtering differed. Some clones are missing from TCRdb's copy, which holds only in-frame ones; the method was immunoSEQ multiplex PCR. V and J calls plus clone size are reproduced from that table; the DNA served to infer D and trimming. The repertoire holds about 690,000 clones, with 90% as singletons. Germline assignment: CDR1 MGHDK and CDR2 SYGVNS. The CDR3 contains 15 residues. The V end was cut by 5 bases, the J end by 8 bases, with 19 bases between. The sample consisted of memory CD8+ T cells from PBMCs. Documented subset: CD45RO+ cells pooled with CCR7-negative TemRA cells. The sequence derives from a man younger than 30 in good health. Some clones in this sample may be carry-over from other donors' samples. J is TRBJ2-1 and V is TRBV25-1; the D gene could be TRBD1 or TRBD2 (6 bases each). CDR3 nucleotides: TGTGCCAGCAGTTCTGTGCGGGACATTGCGTATGAGCAGTTCTTC. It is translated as CASSSVRDIAYEQFF.